This T cell receptor (beta chain) came from a study of T cell responses to AZD1222 COVID-19 vaccine (dated by TCRdb to the early 2020s). With regard to the full study: AZD1222 recipients given second doses at about 4 weeks or at about 12 weeks were pooled, since spike-specific TCR depth and breadth were not found to differ between the two schedules. TCR sequencing was performed for 230 to 250 trial participants, of whom approximately 200 were given two doses of AZD1222 and around 26 were given two doses of MenACWY control vaccine. Enrollment into the trials was organized by age into subgroups of 18-55, 56-69 and 70-plus years, and those subgroups contained approximately 160, 26 and 62 TCR-sequenced participants, respectively. Study-wide findings and limitations: No day 14 peak-response samples were available, so repertoires were characterized only after the peak T cell response. Reportedly, close to half of the unique spike-specific TCRs recognized epitopes lying outside the regions that are mutated in the B.1.351 and B.1.1.7 variants. The 56-69-year group was small, and its depth increase did not reach significance, likely because of low power. Spike-specific TCR breadth and depth rose significantly after two AZD1222 doses compared with day 0 and with MenACWY recipients. Conclusions about previously exposed vaccinees are limited, since just a handful of AZD1222 recipients were seropositive for SARS-CoV-2 at baseline. The vaccine-associated CD4 TCRs covered the entire spike protein, and the dominant responses fell in regions 160-218 and 743-854. Most participants were white British and females outnumbered males, and the authors suggested that clonal diversity may have been underestimated.

The CDR3 regions of human TCRbeta chains were analyzed by immunosequencing. The study's processing was this. TCRs in the repertoires were compared against a reference library of SARS-CoV-2-specific TCRs that had been generated with the MIRA antigen-specificity platform. Breadth was defined as the fraction of unique TCRs that were SARS-CoV-2-associated. Depth was defined as the fraction of total T cells that were SARS-CoV-2-associated. Using the MIRA data, every spike-specific TCR was mapped to the spike region that the TCR reacted to and assigned to either a CD4 or a CD8 class. Log10-transformed breadth and depth values were compared by one-way ANOVA with Sidak's multiple comparisons tests. Imported from immuneACCESS, the table was reduced by TCRdb to in-frame sequences with V and J called. These copies leave out some clones; in studies compared against another copy, an unresolved V gene accounts for under half, and the cause of the remainder is not known. V, J and clone size derive from that table, while D and trimming were established from the DNA sequence. Here the sample has roughly 120,000 clones; roughly 89% occur a single time. In total, the top ten clones hold almost 4.5% of the sample.

In the case of this clone: Which antigen it targets is not known. No much larger clone exists at a distance of one base, and base qualities are not known.

The V end loses 5 bases and the J end loses 0 bases, and a stretch of 11 bases separates them. The germline V gene encodes CDR1 MNHEY and CDR2 SMNVEV (reference sequence). The CDR3, cysteine through phenylalanine, is 15 amino acids long. The entry retains the CDR3 DNA only, 45 bases that are in frame from base 1. This specimen's time point label, per the study, means: baseline before first vaccination. The vaccinee samples were drawn from two UK trials, COV001 and COV002, one of which was a single-blind randomized controlled phase 2/3 trial testing AZD1222 (ChAdOx1 nCoV-19) in healthy adults. For TCRbeta chain sequencing, PBMC samples were collected from trial participants at day 0 and at day 28 after the second dose.

The receptor comes from an adult in good health. The source material was peripheral blood, sampled on day 0 of AZD1222 vaccination. The chain links TRBV27 with TRBJ1-5; the D gene assignment is ambiguous. The DNA reads TGTGCCAGCAGTGTCACAAGTTATAGCAATCAGCCCCAGCATTTT. It translates to CASSVTSYSNQPQHF.